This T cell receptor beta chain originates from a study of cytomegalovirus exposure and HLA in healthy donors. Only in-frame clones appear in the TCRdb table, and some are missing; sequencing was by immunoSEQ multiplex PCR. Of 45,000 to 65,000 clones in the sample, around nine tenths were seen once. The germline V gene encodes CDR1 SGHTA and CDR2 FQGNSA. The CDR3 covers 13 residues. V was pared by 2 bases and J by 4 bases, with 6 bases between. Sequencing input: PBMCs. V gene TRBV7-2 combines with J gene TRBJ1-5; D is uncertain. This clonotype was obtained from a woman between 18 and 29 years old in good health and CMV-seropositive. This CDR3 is CASSLQWNQPQHF. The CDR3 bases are TGTGCCAGCAGCTTACAGTGGAATCAGCCCCAGCATTTT.